These 13 T cell receptor beta chains were all obtained from the same sample, sequenced in a study of blood T cells in healthy people across ages. A J-beta primer mix and a sample-barcoded 5' primer were used in a second PCR of roughly 7 to 12 cycles. Each CDR3 protein gets one entry after TCRdb re-called the 5' RACE reads with MiXCR. The top ten clones hold approximately 2.1% of a sample with about 1.8 million distinct CDR3 sequences, roughly 49% of them seen once. The sequenced material came from blood. These receptors came from a middle-aged woman in good health.

This clonotype showed up just once. A single base separates this from a much larger clone, so it may be a read error. This chain connects TRBV7-2 to TRBJ2-1, with D possibly being TRBD2 (5 bases). The V gene's germline CDR1 is SGHTA and CDR2 FQGNSA. The CDR3 runs to 14 residues. The DNA for the CDR3 is TGTGTCAGCAGCTTAGAGTCCGGGATCAATGAGCAGTTCTTC. Protein product: CVSSLESGINEQFF.

This chain connects TRBV24-1 to TRBJ2-5, with D unclear. In germline, CDR1 is KGHDR, CDR2 SFDVKD. The CDR3 consists of 15 residues. Trimming removed 2 bases at V and 10 bases at J, with 19 bases between. CDR3: CATSDSALSPFDQYF. The CDR3 coding sequence is TGTGCCACCAGTGATTCTGCTCTTTCCCCGTTTGACCAGTACTTC.

This clonotype was detected a few times. The chain joins TRBV6-6 to TRBJ2-3; D gene uncertain. The germline V gene encodes CDR1 MNHNY and CDR2 SVGAGI (reference sequence). V was pared by 2 bases and J by 2 bases, with 8 bases between. The CDR3 totals 14 residues. CDR3 residues: CASSYSQITDTQYF. CDR3 sequence (DNA): TGTGCCAGCAGTTACAGCCAAATCACAGATACGCAGTATTTT.

This clonotype was seen a single time. The chain carries TRBV5-6 and TRBJ2-5; no reliable D call. The CDR3 totals 14 residues. Germline-derived CDR1 and CDR2 are SGHDT and YYEEEE. V was pared by 2 bases and J by 4 bases, with 12 bases between. CDR3 region: CASSFGRNRETQYF. Written as DNA, the CDR3 is TGTGCCAGCAGCTTCGGCAGGAATAGAGAGACCCAGTACTTC. Full variable domain (outside the CDR3, taken from reference TRBV5-6 and TRBJ2-5): DAGVTQSPTHLIKTRGQQVTLRCSPKSGHDTVSWYQQALGQGPQFIFQYYEEEERQRGNFPDRFSGHQFPNYSSELNVNALLLGDSALYLCASSFGRNRETQYFGPGTRLLVL.

The chain uses TRBV4-1 and TRBJ2-5; weak D call: TRBD1 (6 bases). This CDR3 is 15 amino acids long. Trimming took 6 bases from V and 2 from J, leaving 16 bases between them. In germline, CDR1 is MGHRA, CDR2 YSYEKL. The CDR3 sequence is CASSPGWQGQETQYF. In DNA, the CDR3 is TGCGCCAGCAGTCCCGGATGGCAGGGGCAAGAGACCCAGTACTTC.

The chain carries TRBV5-1 and TRBJ1-3, with a tentative D call TRBD1 (5 bases). This CDR3 contains 18 residues. V dropped 0 bases and J dropped 0 bases, with 16 bases sitting between them. CDR1 and CDR2 from the germline V gene are SGHRS and YFSETQ. Here the CDR3 reads CASSLEGLITSSGNTIYF. CDR3 sequence (DNA): TGCGCCAGCAGCTTGGAGGGGCTCATAACCTCCTCTGGAAACACCATATATTTT.

V and J are TRBV7-3 and TRBJ2-1; D gene ambiguous. V dropped 5 bases and J dropped 0 bases, with 14 bases sitting between them. Germline CDR1 SGHTA, CDR2 FQGTGA. The CDR3 runs to 16 residues. Here the CDR3 reads CASSPRKGNSYNEQFF. CDR3 coding DNA: TGTGCCAGCAGCCCAAGGAAAGGGAACTCCTACAATGAGCAGTTCTTC.

This rearrangement joins TRBV10-3 to TRBJ2-1, with 10 nucleotides matching TRBD2. Germline V CDR1 and CDR2: ENHRY, SYGVKD. V lost 7 bases and J lost 10; bases outside the gene matches: 4. The CDR3 covers 12 residues. This CDR3 is CAIKGTSAEQFF. CDR3 bases: TGTGCCATCAAGGGGACTAGCGCGGAGCAGTTCTTC.

CDR3 protein: CASSQGQGDLNEQFF. CDR3 DNA: TGTGCCAGCAGCCAAGGACAGGGGGACTTGAATGAGCAGTTCTTC. The chain combines TRBV7-9 with TRBJ2-1, with 10 bases that match TRBD1. Losses at the gene ends were 5 bases for V and 7 bases for J; bases not matched to a gene: 8. This CDR3 is built from 15 residues. Germline CDR1 and CDR2: SEHNR and FQNEAQ (reference sequence).

The J gene is TRBJ1-5, the V gene TRBV6-2 or TRBV6-3; D unresolved. Trimming stripped 6 bases from V and 0 bases from J, with 15 bases between. Germline CDR1 and CDR2: MNHEY and SVGEGT. The CDR3 runs to 16 residues. CDR3 sequence (DNA): TGTGCCAGCAGGAGCGACAAAACGGATAGCAATCAGCCCCAGCATTTT. Encoded protein: CASRSDKTDSNQPQHF.

The V and J genes are TRBV29-1 and TRBJ2-7; D not resolved. The CDR3 length is 14 residues. The germline V gene encodes CDR1 SQVTM and CDR2 ANQGSEA. Trimming took 7 bases from V and 2 from J, leaving 18 bases between them. Here the CDR3 reads CSAATTPLTYEQYF. The CDR3 DNA is TGCAGCGCCGCAACGACACCACTTACCTACGAGCAGTACTTC.

At least ten counts were recorded for this clonotype. V gene TRBV29-1 combines with J gene TRBJ2-3; D is uncertain. Germline loops: CDR1 SQVTM, CDR2 ANQGSEA. V was trimmed by 4 bases and J by 2 bases, leaving 4 bases between them. CDR3 length: 11 residues. The CDR3 bases are TGCAGCGTTGGGATCACAGATACGCAGTATTTT. Translating it yields CSVGITDTQYF.

V is TRBV20-1 and J is TRBJ1-2, with no clear D. Trimming left V 3 bases short and J 6 bases short, with 8 bases between. The CDR3 is 11 amino acids. CDR1 is DFQATT, CDR2 SNEGSKA, per germline (reference sequence). The CDR3 here is CSARATDGYTF. The DNA for the CDR3 is TGCAGTGCTAGGGCTACAGATGGCTACACCTTC.